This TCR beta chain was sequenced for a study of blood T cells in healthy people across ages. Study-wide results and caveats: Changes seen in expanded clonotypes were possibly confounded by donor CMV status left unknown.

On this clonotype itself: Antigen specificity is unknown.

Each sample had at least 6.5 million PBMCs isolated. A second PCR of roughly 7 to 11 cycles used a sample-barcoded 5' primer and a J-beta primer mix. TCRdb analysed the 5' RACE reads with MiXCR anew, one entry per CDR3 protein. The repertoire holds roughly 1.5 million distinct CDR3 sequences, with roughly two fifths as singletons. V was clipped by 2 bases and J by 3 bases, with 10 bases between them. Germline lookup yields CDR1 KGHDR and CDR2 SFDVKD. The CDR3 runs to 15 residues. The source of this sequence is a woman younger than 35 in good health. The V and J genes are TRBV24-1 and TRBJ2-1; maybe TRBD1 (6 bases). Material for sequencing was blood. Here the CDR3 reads CATSDSRGSYNEQFF. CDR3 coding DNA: TGTGCCACCAGTGATTCCAGGGGCAGCTACAATGAGCAGTTCTTC.